The 8 T cell receptor beta chains below all came from one sample that was sequenced in a study of T cell responses to AZD1222 COVID-19 vaccine. Assay: immunoSEQ multiplex PCR; the TCRdb copy retains only in-frame clones and omits some. The data contain about 190,000 clones, about nine tenths of them singletons. Here the sequenced sample was peripheral blood, taken on day 0 of MenACWY control vaccination. The receptors stem from an adult in good health.

The chain links TRBV9 to TRBJ1-2; possibly TRBD1 for D (6 bases). Trimming cost V 0 bases and J 7 bases, with 16 bases left between them. CDR1 and CDR2 from the germline V gene are SGDLS and YYNGEE. The CDR3 extends over 15 amino acids. CDR3 region: CASSVEGDGDPGYTF. CDR3 DNA sequence: TGTGCCAGCAGCGTAGAGGGGGACGGGGACCCTGGCTACACCTTC. The whole variable domain, filled in from reference TRBV9 and TRBJ1-2, reads DSGVTQTPKHLITATGQRVTLRCSPRSGDLSVYWYQQSLDQGLQFLIQYYNGEERAKGNILERFSAQQFPDLHSELNLSSLELGDSALYFCASSVEGDGDPGYTFGSGTRLTVV.

CDR3 amino acids: CASKVFDRGLSPLHF. In DNA form, the CDR3 reads TGTGCCAGCAAGGTCTTCGACAGGGGGCTTTCACCCCTCCACTTT. The chain employs TRBV27 and TRBJ1-6, with 10 nucleotides matching TRBD1. CDR3 length equals 15 residues. Germline loops: CDR1 MNHEY, CDR2 SMNVEV (reference sequence). V lost 7 bases to trimming and J lost 9 bases; unmatched junction nucleotides: 9.

The DNA of the CDR3 is TGCGCCAGCACCATTAGCGGGACTAACCAAGAGACCCAGTACTTC. Protein: CASTISGTNQETQYF. The chain couples TRBV5-1 to TRBJ2-5, with TRBD2 matching 8 bases. The CDR3 has 15 amino acids. Germline CDR1 SGHRS, CDR2 YFSETQ. The J segment lost 0 bases and the V segment lost 6 bases, leaving 7 bases of the junction unmatched.

About this clone itself: This sample also contains other DNA sequences that code for the same CDR3. The V call is TRBV5-1, the J call TRBJ1-6, with no clear D. Germline assignment: CDR1 SGHRS and CDR2 YFSETQ. The CDR3 sequence is 12 residues long. Deletions cut 0 bases from V and 7 bases from J, with 2 bases between. The CDR3 DNA is TGCGCCAGCAGCTTGGAAAATTCACCCCTCCACTTT. This translates into CASSLENSPLHF.

The chain combines TRBV5-1 with TRBJ2-3, with 13 nucleotides matching TRBD2. Trimming took 7 bases from V and 1 from J; bases not matched to a gene: 0. This CDR3 has 14 residues. Germline CDR1 and CDR2: SGHRS and YFSETQ. CDR3 DNA: TGCGCCAGCGGACTAGCGGGGGGCACAGATACGCAGTATTTT. Its protein product is CASGLAGGTDTQYF.

The chain couples TRBV6-5 to TRBJ1-5; D ambiguous. The germline gives CDR1 MNHEY, CDR2 SVGAGI. The V end was cut by 7 bases, the J end by 4 bases, with 17 bases between. The CDR3 contains 15 residues. CDR3 nucleotide sequence: TGTGCCAGCAATTCACTCGATGCATCTAATCAGCCCCAGCATTTT. Translated, it gives CASNSLDASNQPQHF.

This clone was counted many times. This chain joins TRBV9 and TRBJ2-2; D unclear. The germline V and J ends were trimmed by 0 bases and 0 bases, with 9 bases remaining between them. CDR3 length: 16 amino acids. CDR1 and CDR2 from the germline V gene are SGDLS and YYNGEE. The CDR3 here is CASSVEDAANTGELFF. The CDR3 DNA follows: TGTGCCAGCAGCGTAGAGGACGCGGCGAACACCGGGGAGCTGTTTTTT.

The genes are TRBV12-3 or TRBV12-4 and TRBJ2-3; TRBD1 or TRBD2 may be the D gene (5 bases each). The CDR3 is made up of 12 amino acids. V gave up 6 bases and J gave up 6 bases, with 10 bases separating them. The CDR3 DNA follows: TGTGCCAGCAGGCCAGGGACCGATACGCAGTATTTT. Its protein product is CASRPGTDTQYF.